This TCR beta chain was found in a study of cytomegalovirus exposure and HLA in healthy donors. Turning to this clone: Its antigen remains unknown.

Germline V CDR1 and CDR2: MNHEY, SVGAGI. There are 12 residues in the CDR3. Trimming at V came to 7 bases and at J to 12 bases, leaving 9 bases not matched to a gene. The study's findings and limits: Later, TCR association rates were found to vary by HLA locus, highest for DRB1 and lowest for HLA-C.

PCR amplification relied on 60 Vbeta primers (plus 13 Jbeta primers). Repertoires were generated with immunoSEQ multiplex PCR, while TCRdb's copy carries only in-frame clones and drops some. The sample consists of 150,000 to 200,000 clones, around 81% of them appearing once. The sequence was collected from a man in his thirties or forties in good health and CMV-seronegative. The chain recombines TRBV6-5 with TRBJ1-1, with TRBD1 matching over 9 bases. Input material: PBMCs. CDR3 amino acids: CASTSPQGAPFF. CDR3 DNA sequence: TGTGCCAGCACTTCACCACAGGGGGCTCCTTTCTTT.